The following is a T cell receptor (beta chain) sequence with its context. Germline V CDR1 and CDR2: GTSNPN, SVGIG (reference sequence). J lost 12 bases, V lost 3 bases, and 9 bases had no gene match. The CDR3 covers 13 residues. This record comes from a study of T cell changes during pregnancy in multiple sclerosis. The data were produced by immunoSEQ multiplex PCR, yet TCRdb's version contains in-frame clones alone and is incomplete. The sample lists 100,000 or so clones, around 93% occurring once. The TCR comes from a female donor with multiple sclerosis, enrolled in a pregnancy study. V is TRBV30 and J is TRBJ2-1; TRBD2 matches at 9 bases. Sequencing used peripheral blood, obtained before pregnancy. The CDR3: CAWRTGGRVGQFF. DNA of the CDR3: TGTGCCTGGAGGACGGGCGGGAGGGTTGGGCAGTTCTTC.